The 21 T cell receptor beta chains in this list originate from one sample, sequenced in a study of blood T cell repertoires in COVID-19 (dated by TCRdb to 2019 to 2021). Library preparation was by the immunoSEQ multiplex PCR assay. What TCRdb holds here is the immuneACCESS table cut down to in-frame rearrangements. Part of the clones is not present; checked against another copy, under half of the missing clones reflect an unresolved V gene, and the others are unexplained. The sample table records under 300,000 clones; around 86% of these occur just once. Approximately 13% of the sample rests with the top ten. The sample consisted of peripheral blood. These receptors were collected from a man older than 75 with acute or convalescent COVID-19.

J is TRBJ1-5 and V is TRBV19, with 7 nucleotides matching TRBD1. Germline assignment: CDR1 LNHDA and CDR2 SQIVND (reference sequence). The ends lost 5 bases at V and 7 bases at J; junction bases unmatched: 11. This CDR3 is 15 amino acids long. The CDR3 protein is CASSVNRDRKQPQHF. The CDR3 DNA is TGTGCCAGTAGTGTCAACCGGGACAGAAAACAGCCCCAGCATTTT.

This chain joins TRBV5-1 and TRBJ2-3; maybe TRBD2 (7 bases). Trimming left V 2 bases short and J 6 bases short, with 10 bases between. CDR1 and CDR2 from the germline V gene are SGHRS and YFSETQ. The CDR3 is made up of 13 amino acids. The CDR3 region is CASSFGGADTQYF. DNA of the CDR3: TGCGCCAGCAGCTTTGGGGGGGCTGATACGCAGTATTTT.

The V gene is TRBV3-1 (or the pseudogene TRBV3-2), the J gene TRBJ1-5; TRBD1 is a possible D gene (6 bases). The CDR3 runs 16 residues. Germline CDR1 reads LGHDT; CDR2 reads YNNKEL (reference sequence). The V end was cut by 4 bases, the J end by 6 bases, with 19 bases between. Here the CDR3 reads CASSPQQGVSAQPQHF. For the CDR3, the DNA is TGTGCCAGCAGCCCCCAACAGGGCGTATCAGCTCAGCCCCAGCATTTT.

The V gene is TRBV19, the J gene TRBJ1-5; D gene unclear. Germline V gives CDR1 LNHDA, CDR2 SQIVND (reference sequence). V lost 8 bases, J lost 1 base, and 12 bases lay in between. The CDR3 has 14 amino acids. DNA for the CDR3: TGTGCCAGTTCACGACACCTCAGCAATCAGCCCCAGCATTTT. This sequence encodes CASSRHLSNQPQHF. Looking up the rest from reference TRBV19 and TRBJ1-5 gives the full variable domain: DGGITQSPKYLFRKEGQNVTLSCEQNLNHDAMYWYRQDPGQGLRLIYYSQIVNDFQKGDIAEGYSVSREKKESFPLTVTSAQKNPTAFYLCASSRHLSNQPQHFGDGTRLSIL.

The genes are TRBV4-2 and TRBJ2-1; 8 positions match TRBD2. The CDR3 is 17 amino acids. Germline trimming cut 1 base from V and 5 bases from J; bases unmatched to any gene: 10. CDR1 is LGHNA, CDR2 YNFKEQ, per germline. CDR3 bases: TGTGCCAGCAGCCAAGTGTCAACGAGCGGGGGCAACAATGAGCAGTTCTTC. This gives the protein CASSQVSTSGGNNEQFF.

J is TRBJ1-1 and V is TRBV28; D remains ambiguous. Germline V lookup: CDR1 MDHEN, CDR2 SYDVKM. This CDR3 has 12 amino acids. V lost 7 bases, J lost 1 base, and 7 bases lay in between. The CDR3 spells CASTSGNTEAFF. Written as DNA, the CDR3 is TGTGCCAGCACCTCCGGGAACACTGAAGCTTTCTTT.

The chain carries TRBV27 and TRBJ1-4; TRBD1 agrees at 7 bases. From germline, CDR1 is MNHEY and CDR2 SMNVEV (reference sequence). The CDR3 extends over 14 amino acids. J lost 8 bases, V lost 5 bases, and 8 bases had no gene match. The CDR3, as DNA: TGTGCCAGCAGTCCCCTCGGGACAGCCGAAAAACTGTTTTTT. Translated, it gives CASSPLGTAEKLFF.

This chain connects TRBV1 to TRBJ1-2; the listed D gene, TRBD1, was not tested against the DNA. TRBV1 is listed as a pseudogene. The length of the CDR3 is 13 residues. CDR3 protein: CTSRTGTNYGYTF. The CDR3 nucleotides are TGCACCAGCAGGACAGGGACGAACTATGGCTACACCTTC.

The chain has TRBV6-6 and TRBJ2-5, with TRBD2 identical over 7 bases. The length of the CDR3 is 14 residues. Trimming took 2 bases from V and 5 from J; bases not matched to a gene: 5. CDR1 is MNHNY and CDR2 is SVGAGI in the germline V gene (reference sequence). This CDR3 reads CASSYQAGDETQYF. DNA for the CDR3: TGTGCCAGCAGTTACCAGGCGGGGGATGAGACCCAGTACTTC.

This clone was counted a few times. This sequence joins TRBV18 and TRBJ2-3; perhaps TRBD1 as D (5 bases). The CDR3 sequence is 14 residues long. Germline V gene data show CDR1 as KGHSH and CDR2 as LQKENI. With 5 bases removed from V and 0 bases from J, the gap between germline ends came to 9 bases. The CDR3: CASSGAASTDTQYF. The CDR3 bases are TGTGCCAGCTCAGGGGCCGCTAGCACAGATACGCAGTATTTT.

The chain uses TRBV29-1 and TRBJ2-3; a weak D match, TRBD2 (6 bases). The V end lost 4 bases, the J end lost 0 bases, and 8 bases lay between the germline ends. Germline V gene data show CDR1 as SQVTM and CDR2 as ANQGSEA. CDR3 length: 13 amino acids. CDR3 bases: TGCAGCGTTGGGGCGGGAAGCACAGATACGCAGTATTTT. Its translation: CSVGAGSTDTQYF.

This chain uses TRBV7-9 with TRBJ1-1; D not resolved. This CDR3 spans 14 amino acids. V dropped 1 base and J dropped 2 bases, with 8 bases sitting between them. Germline V gives CDR1 SEHNR, CDR2 FQNEAQ (reference sequence). DNA for the CDR3: TGTGCCAGCAGCTTAGGGCAGGCCAACACTGAAGCTTTCTTT. This codes for CASSLGQANTEAFF.

This clone was observed a handful of times. Other DNA sequences in the sample encode the same CDR3. The rearrangement links TRBV6-5 to TRBJ1-1; 9 bases fit TRBD1. The CDR3 spans 14 residues. V lost 2 bases to trimming and J lost 5 bases; unmatched junction nucleotides: 3. The germline CDR1 and CDR2 sequences are MNHEY and SVGAGI. The CDR3 loop reads CASSYRTGETEAFF. DNA for the CDR3: TGTGCCAGCAGTTACAGGACAGGGGAAACTGAAGCTTTCTTT.

The chain combines TRBV6-5 with TRBJ2-7, with TRBD1 matching 7 bases. With 7 bases clipped from V and 0 bases from J, the junction kept 3 bases outside the gene matches. The germline V gene encodes CDR1 MNHEY and CDR2 SVGAGI. The CDR3 is 13 residues long. The CDR3 region is CASTRDSSYEQYF. The CDR3 coding sequence is TGTGCCAGCACCAGGGACAGCTCCTACGAGCAGTACTTC.

The gene calls are TRBV6-5 and TRBJ2-1; weak D call: TRBD1 (5 bases). Germline lookup yields CDR1 MNHEY and CDR2 SVGAGI. The CDR3 runs 14 residues. V was trimmed by 2 bases and J by 10 bases, leaving 15 bases between them. This chain's CDR3 is CASSYISGIREQFF. The CDR3 DNA follows: TGTGCCAGCAGTTACATTTCAGGGATTCGGGAGCAGTTCTTC.

V usage is TRBV2 and J usage is TRBJ1-5; possibly TRBD1 for D (5 bases). Germline V gene data show CDR1 as SNHLY and CDR2 as FYNNEI. The V end lost 7 bases, the J end lost 6 bases, and 10 bases lay between the germline ends. This CDR3 comprises 12 residues. DNA for the CDR3: TGTGCCAGCAAGGGGTTAGGTCAGCCCCAGCATTTT. Translation gives CASKGLGQPQHF.

The chain is built from TRBV5-1 and TRBJ2-5; TRBD2 matches at 13 bases. Germline-derived CDR1 and CDR2 are SGHRS and YFSETQ. The CDR3 spans 15 residues. The V and J ends lost 1 base and 4 bases, in that order; junction bases with no gene match: 1. Here the CDR3 DNA reads TGCGCCAGCAGCTTGACTAGCGGGAGGGGAGAGACCCAGTACTTC. The encoded protein is CASSLTSGRGETQYF.

The chain employs TRBV27 and TRBJ1-2; 8 bases match TRBD1. This CDR3 has 13 residues. The V gene's germline CDR1 is MNHEY and CDR2 SMNVEV (reference sequence). Trimming at V came to 4 bases and at J to 4 bases, leaving 2 bases not matched to a gene. This chain's CDR3 is CASSYQGAYGYTF. In nucleotides, the CDR3 is TGTGCCAGCAGTTACCAGGGGGCCTATGGCTACACCTTC.

V usage is TRBV10-1 and J usage is TRBJ1-1; a weak D match, TRBD1 (5 bases). Germline V CDR1 and CDR2: WNHNN, SYGVQD (reference sequence). Trimming pared 4 bases from V and 3 bases from J, leaving 9 bases between. The CDR3 spans 13 residues. CDR3 region: CASSAVRDTEAFF. Written as DNA, the CDR3 is TGCGCCAGCAGTGCGGTCAGGGACACTGAAGCTTTCTTT.

V is TRBV27 and J is TRBJ1-5, with no clear D. From germline, CDR1 is MNHEY and CDR2 SMNVEV (reference sequence). This CDR3 is 16 amino acids long. The germline V and J ends were trimmed by 7 bases and 4 bases, with 20 bases remaining between them. The CDR3 is CASTPRLTLPNQPQHF. The CDR3 coding sequence is TGTGCCAGCACACCTAGATTGACCTTACCGAATCAGCCCCAGCATTTT.

This clone was detected only a few times. The V gene is TRBV18, the J gene TRBJ2-3; D not resolved. Germline values: CDR1 KGHSH, CDR2 LQKENI. The length of the CDR3 is 14 residues. V was cut by 3 bases and J by 4 bases, with 11 bases left in between. CDR3 bases: TGTGCCAGCTCACCCCCCTCGGTTCCAGATACGCAGTATTTT. This codes for CASSPPSVPDTQYF.